Presented here are 26 T cell receptor beta chains from one specimen sequenced in a study of long-term antiretroviral therapy in people with HIV. The assay used was immunoSEQ (version v3.0), run at survey level. Clones were sequenced by immunoSEQ multiplex PCR, and TCRdb holds only the in-frame ones, with some missing. The sample lists 20,000 to 30,000 clones; about 86% were seen once. Sequencing used unsorted PBMCs, obtained 2.7 years after starting antiretroviral therapy. These receptors were taken from a man in his forties with HIV.

This sequence joins TRBV4-1 and TRBJ1-2; D gene unclear. V lost 0 bases, J lost 4 bases, and 6 bases lay in between. CDR3 size: 13 residues. In germline, CDR1 is MGHRA, CDR2 YSYEKL. This CDR3 reads CASSQERTYGYTF. CDR3 sequence (DNA): TGCGCCAGCAGCCAAGAACGGACCTATGGCTACACCTTC.

The chain combines TRBV18 with TRBJ2-5; 8 nucleotides line up with TRBD1. Losses at the gene ends were 2 bases for V and 5 bases for J; bases not matched to a gene: 10. This CDR3 has 16 residues. Germline CDR1 reads KGHSH; CDR2 reads LQKENI. The CDR3 spells CASSPRPGGVQETQYF. CDR3 coding DNA: TGTGCCAGCTCACCAAGGCCAGGGGGCGTGCAGGAGACCCAGTACTTC. Full variable domain (missing parts from reference TRBV18 and TRBJ2-5): NAGVMQNPRHLVRRRGQEARLRCSPMKGHSHVYWYRQLPEEGLKFMVYLQKENIIDESGMPKERFSAEFPKEGPSILRIQQVVRGDSAAYFCASSPRPGGVQETQYFGPGTRLLVL.

The chain uses TRBV28 and TRBJ1-5; D remains ambiguous. V lost 2 bases to trimming and J lost 4 bases, with 6 bases between them. The CDR3 has 13 amino acids. CDR1 is MDHEN and CDR2 is SYDVKM in the germline V gene. CDR3 nucleotide sequence: TGTGCCAGCAGTTTAGGCGTTAATCAGCCCCAGCATTTT. Its translation is CASSLGVNQPQHF.

The V and J genes are TRBV5-1 and TRBJ1-6; 9 bases are a match to TRBD1. CDR1 and CDR2 (germline): SGHRS, YFSETQ. The CDR3 sequence is 18 residues long. The trim removed 3 bases at V and 4 bases at J, leaving 11 bases unmatched. This CDR3 is CASSSGQGGRFYNSPLHF. As DNA, the CDR3 is TGCGCCAGCAGCTCGGGACAGGGTGGCCGTTTTTATAATTCACCCCTCCACTTT.

The chain is built from TRBV11-1 and TRBJ1-1, with 7 bases identical to TRBD1. Germline V gene lookup returns CDR1 SGHAT and CDR2 FQDESV (reference sequence). The CDR3 extends over 16 amino acids. J lost 5 bases, V lost 5 bases, and 14 bases had no gene match. The CDR3 is CASSPRKGAVRTEAFF. CDR3 DNA sequence: TGTGCCAGCAGCCCCCGTAAGGGGGCGGTCCGGACTGAAGCTTTCTTT. Filled out from reference TRBV11-1 and TRBJ1-1, the complete variable domain reads EAEVAQSPRYKITEKSQAVAFWCDPISGHATLYWYRQILGQGPELLVQFQDESVVDDSQLPKDRFSAERLKGVDSTLKIQPAELGDSAMYLCASSPRKGAVRTEAFFGQGTRLTVV.

This sequence joins TRBV7-6 and TRBJ2-1; D unclear. Trimming took 5 bases from V and 6 from J, leaving 17 bases between them. Germline assignment: CDR1 SGHVS and CDR2 FNYEAQ. The CDR3 loop spans 15 amino acids. The CDR3 DNA follows: TGTGCCAGCAGCCCTCCTTCTAGTTCGGGCAATGAGCAGTTCTTC. The encoded protein is CASSPPSSSGNEQFF.

This chain joins TRBV6-4 and TRBJ1-3; D is unresolved. The germline V gene encodes CDR1 MRHNA and CDR2 SNTAGT. V shed 4 bases and J shed 2 bases, with 6 bases lying between them. The CDR3 covers 13 residues. CDR3 bases: TGTGCCAGCAGTGCTGGTGCTGGAAACACCATATATTTT. Its protein product is CASSAGAGNTIYF.

The genes are TRBV5-1 and TRBJ2-7, with TRBD2 identical over 15 bases. The ends lost 4 bases at V and 5 bases at J; junction bases unmatched: 10. This CDR3 is 17 amino acids long. Germline values: CDR1 SGHRS, CDR2 YFSETQ. This CDR3 is CASSLGTSGGQRDEQYF. In nucleotides, the CDR3 is TGCGCCAGCAGCCTTGGGACTAGCGGGGGGCAGAGGGACGAGCAGTACTTC.

The chain combines TRBV30 with TRBJ2-1; TRBD1 agrees at 7 bases. Germline-derived CDR1 and CDR2 are GTSNPN and SVGIG (reference sequence). CDR3 length: 16 amino acids. V shed 2 bases, J shed 9 bases, and the junction held 16 bases outside the gene matches. The CDR3 bases are TGTGCCTGGAGTTTGGGGAGACAGGGTACTATCGGTGAGCAGTTCTTC. This encodes CAWSLGRQGTIGEQFF.

The chain employs TRBV30 and TRBJ1-1, with 7 nucleotides matching TRBD1. CDR3 length: 14 amino acids. Looked up from germline, CDR1 is GTSNPN and CDR2 is SVGIG (reference sequence). Trimming took 3 bases from V and 6 from J; bases not matched to a gene: 10. For the CDR3, the DNA is TGTGCCTGGAGCCCGGGACAGCAATTCTCTGAAGCTTTCTTT. Translated, it gives CAWSPGQQFSEAFF.

This clone occurred a few times. This chain connects TRBV19 to TRBJ2-7; 7 bases match TRBD1. This CDR3 has 15 residues. V lost 6 bases and J lost 2; bases outside the gene matches: 10. Germline assignment: CDR1 LNHDA and CDR2 SQIVND (reference sequence). The CDR3 sequence is CASRVKTGATYEQYF. As DNA, the CDR3 is TGTGCCAGTAGGGTAAAAACAGGGGCTACCTACGAGCAGTACTTC.

The V call is TRBV6-5, the J call TRBJ2-3; 7 bases align to TRBD1. V was clipped by 0 bases and J by 1 base; unmatched bases: 1. The CDR3 runs to 15 residues. CDR1 and CDR2 (germline): MNHEY, SVGAGI. In nucleotides, the CDR3 is TGTGCCAGCAGTTACTCCGGACAGGGCACAGATACGCAGTATTTT. Its translation: CASSYSGQGTDTQYF.

The chain has TRBV11-2 and TRBJ2-3; D remains ambiguous. The germline V gene has CDR1 SGHAT and CDR2 FQNNGV. With 1 base removed from V and 5 bases from J, the gap between germline ends came to 4 bases. The CDR3 has 12 amino acids. CDR3: CASSLVGDTQYF. The DNA for the CDR3 is TGTGCCAGCAGCTTAGTGGGAGATACGCAGTATTTT.

This chain joins TRBV7-6 and TRBJ2-7; the match to TRBD2 covers 8 bases. V was pared by 1 base and J by 6 bases, with 8 bases of the junction left unmatched. CDR1 and CDR2 from the germline V gene are SGHVS and FNYEAQ. The CDR3 extends over 15 amino acids. Written as DNA, the CDR3 is TGTGCCAGCAGCTTAGAGTTCGGGGGGGCGTTCGAGCAGTACTTC. Amino acid sequence: CASSLEFGGAFEQYF.

V usage is TRBV6-5 and J usage is TRBJ2-3; 11 nucleotides line up with TRBD2. The germline V gene encodes CDR1 MNHEY and CDR2 SVGAGI. CDR3 length: 14 residues. V trimming: 8 bases; J trimming: 6 bases; junction bases outside the gene matches: 7. DNA of the CDR3: TGTGCCAGCTCCCTAGCGGGAGGTCGCGATACGCAGTATTTT. It yields the protein CASSLAGGRDTQYF.

V usage is TRBV30 and J usage is TRBJ1-1; D may be TRBD1 (5 bases). Germline CDR1 reads GTSNPN; CDR2 reads SVGIG (reference sequence). This CDR3 is 12 amino acids long. Trimming pared 0 bases from V and 8 bases from J, leaving 10 bases between. The DNA for the CDR3 is TGTGCCTGGAGTGTGGGGCGTGAAGAAGCTTTCTTT. It specifies CAWSVGREEAFF.

V usage is TRBV4-1 and J usage is TRBJ2-7, with 9 bases identical to TRBD1. Trimming at V came to 7 bases and at J to 5 bases, leaving 6 bases not matched to a gene. The germline CDR1 and CDR2 sequences are MGHRA and YSYEKL. The CDR3 runs 13 residues. CDR3 protein: CASKGQGVHEQYF. Written as DNA, the CDR3 is TGCGCCAGCAAGGGACAGGGCGTGCACGAGCAGTACTTC.

The V gene is TRBV30, the J gene TRBJ1-4, with D perhaps matching TRBD1 (5 bases). CDR1 is GTSNPN and CDR2 is SVGIG in the germline V gene (reference sequence). This CDR3 region has 14 residues. The CDR3 loop reads CASKKGSNNEKLFF. CDR3 sequence (DNA): TGTGCGTCGAAAAAGGGGTCCAATAATGAAAAACTGTTTTTT.

V usage is TRBV7-3 and J usage is TRBJ2-3; tentatively, D is TRBD2 (5 bases). The CDR3 consists of 12 residues. Trimming left V 5 bases short and J 6 bases short, with 9 bases between. From germline, CDR1 is SGHTA and CDR2 FQGTGA. The CDR3 DNA reads as TGTGCCAGCAGCCCAACGGGGGATACGCAGTATTTT. This sequence encodes CASSPTGDTQYF.

This chain joins TRBV6-6 and TRBJ1-1; D ambiguous. This CDR3 is 16 amino acids long. The germline V gene encodes CDR1 MNHNY and CDR2 SVGAGI (reference sequence). V was clipped by 0 bases and J by 2 bases, with 13 bases between them. CDR3 DNA sequence: TGTGCCAGCAGTTACTCGAAGGCAGAATCAAACACTGAAGCTTTCTTT. Its translation is CASSYSKAESNTEAFF.

The chain combines TRBV5-1 with TRBJ2-5; 11 bases match TRBD1. V lost 3 bases, J lost 4 bases, and 2 bases stayed unmatched. In germline, CDR1 is SGHRS, CDR2 YFSETQ. The CDR3 spans 14 residues. The DNA for the CDR3 is TGCGCCAGCAGCTCGGGACAGGGGGGAGAGACCCAGTACTTC. The encoded protein is CASSSGQGGETQYF.

The chain uses TRBV2 and TRBJ2-5; weak D call: TRBD2 (6 bases). CDR1 is SNHLY and CDR2 is FYNNEI in the germline V gene. This CDR3 has 15 residues. The germline V and J ends were trimmed by 6 bases and 1 base, with 15 bases remaining between them. CDR3 DNA: TGTGCCAGCAGCGCACTTAGCGGCCCCCAAGAGACCCAGTACTTC. Translating it yields CASSALSGPQETQYF.

This chain connects TRBV5-1 to TRBJ2-5; D might be TRBD2 (6 bases). V was pared by 4 bases and J by 2 bases, with 18 bases between. Germline V gene data show CDR1 as SGHRS and CDR2 as YFSETQ. The CDR3 length is 16 residues. The CDR3 here is CASSPRRQGGQETQYF. The CDR3 coding sequence is TGCGCCAGCAGCCCCCGGCGGCAGGGAGGTCAAGAGACCCAGTACTTC.

This rearrangement joins TRBV7-2 to TRBJ2-7; 10 bases fit TRBD1. The ends lost 5 bases at V and 3 bases at J; junction bases unmatched: 13. Germline CDR1 reads SGHTA; CDR2 reads FQGNSA. The CDR3 loop spans 17 amino acids. CDR3 in amino acids: CASSPSLTGGDGYEQYF. The CDR3 DNA sequence: TGTGCCAGCAGCCCGAGCCTGACAGGGGGCGACGGCTACGAGCAGTACTTC.

The rearrangement joins TRBV10-3 to TRBJ1-3, with 7 bases matching TRBD1. J gave up 9 bases and V 2 bases, and 7 bases lay outside the gene matches. The germline V gene encodes CDR1 ENHRY and CDR2 SYGVKD. This CDR3 region has 14 residues. CDR3 DNA: TGTGCCATCAGTGAGAGGGACAGCCGTGGCACCATATATTTT. Its protein is CAISERDSRGTIYF.

A few counts support this clone. The chain employs TRBV12-5 and TRBJ1-5; no definite D call. The CDR3 loop spans 13 amino acids. In germline, CDR1 is LGHNT, CDR2 FRNRAP. The V end lost 1 base, the J end lost 5 bases, and 6 bases lay between the germline ends. The CDR3 protein is CASGLDADQPQHF. In DNA, the CDR3 is TGTGCTAGTGGTTTGGACGCCGATCAGCCCCAGCATTTT.